This T cell receptor (beta chain) is from a study of T cells in Graves' hyperthyroidism and ophthalmopathy. There were TCR beta CDR3 regions amplified from RNA transcripts. The study used the HTBI primer set for a first-round RT-PCR of the TCR CDR3. TCRdb reanalysed the multiplex PCR reads using MiXCR and keeps one entry per CDR3 protein. Of about 410,000 distinct CDR3 sequences in the sample, about 15% were seen once. This clonotype was seen many times. The sequence was obtained from a man in his late teens or twenties with Graves' ophthalmopathy. Sequencing was performed on blood.

This CDR3 is CAWSVGGGSTEAFF. DNA for the CDR3: TGTGCCTGGAGTGTAGGGGGGGGGTCCACTGAAGCTTTCTTT. The rearrangement joins TRBV30 to TRBJ1-1; the D gene is possibly TRBD1 (6 bases). Germline loops: CDR1 GTSNPN, CDR2 SVGIG (reference sequence). This CDR3 comprises 14 residues. V gave up 0 bases and J gave up 4 bases, with 12 bases separating them.